The rows below give T cell receptor beta chains drawn from one sample of a study of T cell clones after liver transplantation. Profiling relied on immunoSEQ multiplex PCR, and the TCRdb table lists in-frame clones only, not all of them. The table records approximately 12,000 clones, roughly 80% of them present only once. Here the sequenced sample was CD8+ T cells from blood, taken at the 22-month timepoint. The receptors come from a human patient who received a liver transplant. The graft donor may account for some of the T cells. Each CDR3 is given without its conserved first and last residue. D genes are given only for firm matches. Clone size is not always given. Where it is, it says once, few, many or a class for expanded clones.

-	TRBJ2-2	-	TRBV11-3	ASSLPNSGELF
-	TRBJ1-3	-	TRBV7-8	ASSLYPGSGNTIY
-	TRBJ1-1	-	TRBV27	ASSLSREGLNTEAF
-	TRBJ1-6	-	TRBV7-3	ASSSTAPTPMSSYNSPLH
TRBD2	TRBJ2-1	-	TRBV4-3	ASSPLTSGTYNEQF
-	TRBJ1-1	-	TRBV6-5	ASRKGTEAF
-	TRBJ2-7	-	TRBV9	ASSSDTRPPYEQY
TRBD1	TRBJ1-5	-	TRBV5-5	ASSPDRAKQPQH
TRBD1	TRBJ2-1	-	TRBV5-4	ASSSGQNNEQF
TRBD2	TRBJ2-1	-	TRBV9	ASSVVAGGIYNEQF
-	TRBJ2-1	-	TRBV7-3	ASSLSNIGGGNEQF
TRBD2	TRBJ2-2	-	TRBV2	ASSAQLAGWAGELF
TRBD1	TRBJ1-1	-	TRBV19	ASSTGGWNTEAF
-	TRBJ1-3	-	TRBV25-1	ASSDGNSGNTIY
-	TRBJ2-7	-	TRBV11-3	ASSLGTGEQY
TRBD2	TRBJ2-5	-	TRBV6-6	ANGGAVGETQY
-	TRBJ1-5	large	TRBV6-1	ASSEAGNQPQH